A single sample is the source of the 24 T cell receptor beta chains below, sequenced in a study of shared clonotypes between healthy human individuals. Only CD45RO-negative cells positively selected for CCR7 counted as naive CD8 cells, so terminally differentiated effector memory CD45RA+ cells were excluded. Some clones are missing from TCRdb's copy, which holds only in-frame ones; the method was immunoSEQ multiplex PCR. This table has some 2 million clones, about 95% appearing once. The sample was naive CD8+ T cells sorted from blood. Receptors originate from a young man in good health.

The chain's CDR3 is CASSLLAGGLNTGELFF. Here the CDR3 DNA reads TGTGCCAGCAGCTTACTGGCGGGGGGGCTGAACACCGGGGAGCTGTTTTTT. This chain connects TRBV13 to TRBJ2-2; 9 positions match TRBD2. With 2 bases clipped from V and 1 base from J, the junction kept 5 bases outside the gene matches. Germline lookup yields CDR1 PRHDT and CDR2 FYEKMQ (reference sequence). The CDR3 length is 17 residues.

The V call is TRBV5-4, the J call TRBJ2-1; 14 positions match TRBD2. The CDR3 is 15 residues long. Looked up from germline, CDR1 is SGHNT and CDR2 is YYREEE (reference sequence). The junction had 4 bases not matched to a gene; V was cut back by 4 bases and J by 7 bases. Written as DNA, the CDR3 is TGTGCCAGCAGCCCCGGGACTAGCGGGGGAAATGAGCAGTTCTTC. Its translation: CASSPGTSGGNEQFF.

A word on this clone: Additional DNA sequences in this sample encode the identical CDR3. The CDR3 bases are TGTGCCAGCAGCGCCGACAGGGGAACAGATACGCAGTATTTT. This sequence encodes CASSADRGTDTQYF. The genes are TRBV9 and TRBJ2-3, with 8 nucleotides matching TRBD1. The ends lost 3 bases at V and 3 bases at J; junction bases unmatched: 3. Germline V gives CDR1 SGDLS, CDR2 YYNGEE. CDR3 length: 14 amino acids.

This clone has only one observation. DNA of the CDR3: TGTGCCAGCAGTTCCCCCCTGTCCTTTGGGCCCCACACAGATACGCAGTATTTT. Its protein is CASSSPLSFGPHTDTQYF. The J gene is TRBJ2-3, the V gene TRBV28, with D hard to call. Trimming left V 4 bases short and J 2 bases short, with 22 bases between. This CDR3 is built from 18 residues. Germline V gene lookup returns CDR1 MDHEN and CDR2 SYDVKM. Complete variable domain (other parts from reference TRBV28 and TRBJ2-3): DVKVTQSSRYLVKRTGEKVFLECVQDMDHENMFWYRQDPGLGLRLIYFSYDVKMKEKGDIPEGYSVSREKKERFSLILESASTNQTSMYLCASSSPLSFGPHTDTQYFGPGTRLTVL.

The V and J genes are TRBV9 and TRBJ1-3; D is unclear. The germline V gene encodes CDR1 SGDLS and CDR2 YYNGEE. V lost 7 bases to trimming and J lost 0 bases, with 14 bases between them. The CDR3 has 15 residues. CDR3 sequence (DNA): TGTGCCAGCTTCACACTTCAGGTCTCTGGAAACACCATATATTTT. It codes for CASFTLQVSGNTIYF.

CDR3 loop: CASSGWEDNEQFF. In DNA form, the CDR3 reads TGTGCCAGCAGCGGGTGGGAGGACAATGAGCAGTTCTTC. The rearrangement joins TRBV9 to TRBJ2-1; TRBD2 might be the D (6 bases). Trimming removed 3 bases from V and 5 bases from J, with 9 bases in between. The CDR3 contains 13 residues. CDR1 and CDR2 (germline): SGDLS, YYNGEE. Filled out from reference TRBV9 and TRBJ2-1, the complete variable domain reads DSGVTQTPKHLITATGQRVTLRCSPRSGDLSVYWYQQSLDQGLQFLIQYYNGEERAKGNILERFSAQQFPDLHSELNLSSLELGDSALYFCASSGWEDNEQFFGPGTRLTVL.

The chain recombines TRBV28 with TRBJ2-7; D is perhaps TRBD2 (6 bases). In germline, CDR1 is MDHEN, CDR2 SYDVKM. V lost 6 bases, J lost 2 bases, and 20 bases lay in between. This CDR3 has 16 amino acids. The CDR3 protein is CASSPLPGVGAYEQYF. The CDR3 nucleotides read TGTGCCAGCAGCCCCCTCCCGGGAGTTGGGGCCTACGAGCAGTACTTC. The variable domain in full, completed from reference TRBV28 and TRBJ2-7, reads DVKVTQSSRYLVKRTGEKVFLECVQDMDHENMFWYRQDPGLGLRLIYFSYDVKMKEKGDIPEGYSVSREKKERFSLILESASTNQTSMYLCASSPLPGVGAYEQYFGPGTRLTVT.

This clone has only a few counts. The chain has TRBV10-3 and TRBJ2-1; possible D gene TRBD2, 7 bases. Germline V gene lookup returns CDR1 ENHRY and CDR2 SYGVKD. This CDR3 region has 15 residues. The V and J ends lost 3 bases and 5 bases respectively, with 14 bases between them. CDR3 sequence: CAISEGGAGNNEQFF. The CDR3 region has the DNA TGTGCCATCAGTGAAGGGGGGGCAGGGAACAATGAGCAGTTCTTC.

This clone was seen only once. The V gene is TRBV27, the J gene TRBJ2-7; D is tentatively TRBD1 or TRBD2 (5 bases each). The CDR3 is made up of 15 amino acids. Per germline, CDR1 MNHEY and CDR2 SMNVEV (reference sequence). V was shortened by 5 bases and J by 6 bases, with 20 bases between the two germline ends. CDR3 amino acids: CASSAEIGTSREQYF. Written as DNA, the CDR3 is TGTGCCAGCAGTGCGGAGATCGGGACCTCTCGCGAGCAGTACTTC.

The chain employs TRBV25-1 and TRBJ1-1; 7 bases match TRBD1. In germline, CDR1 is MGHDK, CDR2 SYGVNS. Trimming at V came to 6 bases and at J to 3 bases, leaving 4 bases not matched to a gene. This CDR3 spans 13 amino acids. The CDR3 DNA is TGTGCCAGCAGCCAGGGGGTGGACACTGAAGCTTTCTTT. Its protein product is CASSQGVDTEAFF.

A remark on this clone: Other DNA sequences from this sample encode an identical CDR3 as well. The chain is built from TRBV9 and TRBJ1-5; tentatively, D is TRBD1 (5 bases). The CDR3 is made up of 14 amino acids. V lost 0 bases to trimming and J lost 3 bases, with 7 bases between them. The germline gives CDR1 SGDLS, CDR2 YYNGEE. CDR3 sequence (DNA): TGTGCCAGCAGCGTAGGGGGCGACAATCAGCCCCAGCATTTT. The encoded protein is CASSVGGDNQPQHF.

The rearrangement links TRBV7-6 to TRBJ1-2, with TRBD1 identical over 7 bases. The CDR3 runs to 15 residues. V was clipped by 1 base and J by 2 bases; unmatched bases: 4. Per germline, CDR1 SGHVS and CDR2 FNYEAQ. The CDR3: CASSLGGGQNYGYTF. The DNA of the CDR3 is TGTGCCAGCAGCTTAGGCGGGGGACAGAACTATGGCTACACCTTC.

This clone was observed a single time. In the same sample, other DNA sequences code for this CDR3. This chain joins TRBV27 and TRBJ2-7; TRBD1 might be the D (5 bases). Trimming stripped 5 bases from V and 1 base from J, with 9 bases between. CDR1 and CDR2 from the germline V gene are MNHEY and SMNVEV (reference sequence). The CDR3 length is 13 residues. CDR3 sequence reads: CASSLTVSYEQYF. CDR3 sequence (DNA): TGTGCCAGCAGTCTGACAGTGTCCTACGAGCAGTACTTC.

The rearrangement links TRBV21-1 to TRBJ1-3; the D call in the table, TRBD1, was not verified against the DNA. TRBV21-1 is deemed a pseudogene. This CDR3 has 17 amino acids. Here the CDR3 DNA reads TGTGCCAGCACCCCAAACCCGAGACAGGGAAGGGGAAACACCATATATTTT. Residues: CASTPNPRQGRGNTIYF.

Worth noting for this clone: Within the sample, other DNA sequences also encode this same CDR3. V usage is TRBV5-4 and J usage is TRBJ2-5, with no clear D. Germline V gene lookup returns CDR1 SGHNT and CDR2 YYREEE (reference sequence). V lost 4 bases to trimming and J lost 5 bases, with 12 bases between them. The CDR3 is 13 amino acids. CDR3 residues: CASSLKGGETQYF. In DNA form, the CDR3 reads TGTGCCAGCAGCCTAAAGGGTGGGGAGACCCAGTACTTC.

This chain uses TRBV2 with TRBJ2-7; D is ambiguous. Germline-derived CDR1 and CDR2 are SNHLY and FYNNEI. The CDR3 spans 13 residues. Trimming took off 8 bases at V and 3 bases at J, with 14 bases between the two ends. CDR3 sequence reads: CASRAGTYYEQYF. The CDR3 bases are TGTGCCAGCCGAGCCGGAACCTACTACGAGCAGTACTTC. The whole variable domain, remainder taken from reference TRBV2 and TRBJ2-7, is EPEVTQTPSHQVTQMGQEVILRCVPISNHLYFYWYRQILGQKVEFLVSFYNNEISEKSEIFDDQFSVERPDGSNFTLKIRSTKLEDSAMYFCASRAGTYYEQYFGPGTRLTVT.

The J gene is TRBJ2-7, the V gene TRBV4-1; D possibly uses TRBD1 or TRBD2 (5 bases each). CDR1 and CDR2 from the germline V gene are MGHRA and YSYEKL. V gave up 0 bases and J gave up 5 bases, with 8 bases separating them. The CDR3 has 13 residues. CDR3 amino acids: CASSQELGDEQYF. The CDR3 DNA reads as TGCGCCAGCAGCCAAGAACTGGGGGACGAGCAGTACTTC.

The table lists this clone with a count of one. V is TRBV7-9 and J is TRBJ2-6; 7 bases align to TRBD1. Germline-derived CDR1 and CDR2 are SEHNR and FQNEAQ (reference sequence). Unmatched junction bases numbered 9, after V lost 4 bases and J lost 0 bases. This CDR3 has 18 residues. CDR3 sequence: CASSSLTGSFSGANVLTF. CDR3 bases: TGTGCCAGCAGCTCCCTGACAGGGAGTTTCTCTGGGGCCAACGTCCTGACTTTC.

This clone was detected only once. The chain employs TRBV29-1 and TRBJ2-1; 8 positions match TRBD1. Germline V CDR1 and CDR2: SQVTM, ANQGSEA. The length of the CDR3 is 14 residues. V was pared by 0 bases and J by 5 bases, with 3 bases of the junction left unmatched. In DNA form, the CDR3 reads TGCAGCGTTGAAGAAGGACAGGGAGACAATGAGCAGTTCTTC. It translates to CSVEEGQGDNEQFF.

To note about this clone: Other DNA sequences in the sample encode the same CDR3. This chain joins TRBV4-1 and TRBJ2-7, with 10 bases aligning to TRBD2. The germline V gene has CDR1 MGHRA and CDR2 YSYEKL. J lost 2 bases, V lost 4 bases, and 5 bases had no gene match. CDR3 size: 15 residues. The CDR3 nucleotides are TGCGCCAGCAGCCTCCGACTAGCGGGCCCCTACGAGCAGTACTTC. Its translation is CASSLRLAGPYEQYF.

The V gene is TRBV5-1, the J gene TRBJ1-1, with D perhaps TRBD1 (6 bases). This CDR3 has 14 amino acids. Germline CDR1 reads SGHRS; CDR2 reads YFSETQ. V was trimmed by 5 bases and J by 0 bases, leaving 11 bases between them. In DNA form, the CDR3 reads TGCGCCAGCAGGGACAGATCCATGAACACTGAAGCTTTCTTT. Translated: CASRDRSMNTEAFF.

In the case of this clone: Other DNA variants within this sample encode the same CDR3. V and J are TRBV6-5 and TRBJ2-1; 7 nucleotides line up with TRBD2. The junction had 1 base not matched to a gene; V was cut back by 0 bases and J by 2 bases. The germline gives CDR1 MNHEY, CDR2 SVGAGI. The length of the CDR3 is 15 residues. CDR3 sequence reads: CASSYSGTTYNEQFF. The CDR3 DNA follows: TGTGCCAGCAGTTACTCCGGGACTACCTACAATGAGCAGTTCTTC.

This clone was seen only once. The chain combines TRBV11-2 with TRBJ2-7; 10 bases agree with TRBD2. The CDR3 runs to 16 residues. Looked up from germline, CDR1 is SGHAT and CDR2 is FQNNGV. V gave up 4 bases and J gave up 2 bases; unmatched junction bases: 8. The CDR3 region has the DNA TGTGCCAGCAGCTCTAGGGGGACTAGCGAGGCCTACGAGCAGTACTTC. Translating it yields CASSSRGTSEAYEQYF.

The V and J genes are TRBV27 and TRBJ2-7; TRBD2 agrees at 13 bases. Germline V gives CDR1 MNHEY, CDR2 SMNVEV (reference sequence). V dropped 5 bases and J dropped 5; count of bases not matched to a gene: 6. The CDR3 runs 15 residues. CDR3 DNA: TGTGCCAGCAGTGTGGGACTAGCGGGAACCGACGAGCAGTACTTC. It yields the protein CASSVGLAGTDEQYF.